The 30 T cell receptor beta chains in this list originate from one sample, sequenced in a study of blood T cell repertoires in COVID-19. Measured with immunoSEQ multiplex PCR; TCRdb has only the in-frame clones, and not every one. In the table there are about 190,000 clones, 75% to 85% of which are singletons. The specimen sequenced was PBMCs or T cells enriched from blood (not recorded which). These receptors came from a woman in her 50s with acute COVID-19.

The genes are TRBV5-5 and TRBJ1-5; D may be TRBD1 (5 bases). The length of the CDR3 is 14 residues. Germline V gene lookup returns CDR1 SGHKS and CDR2 YYEKEE (reference sequence). V lost 5 bases and J lost 3, with 12 bases in between. CDR3 protein: CASSLTGYNQPQHF. The DNA for the CDR3 is TGTGCCAGCAGTTTAACAGGTTACAATCAGCCCCAGCATTTT.

The gene calls are TRBV9 and TRBJ2-6; TRBD1 matches at 7 bases. V was pared by 2 bases and J by 4 bases, with 3 bases of the junction left unmatched. Germline CDR1 is SGDLS and CDR2 is YYNGEE. This CDR3 region has 15 residues. The CDR3 DNA follows: TGTGCCAGCAGCGTTCTGACAGGGGGGGCCAACGTCCTGACTTTC. Translated, it gives CASSVLTGGANVLTF.

This clone has just a few counts. The V call is TRBV18, the J call TRBJ1-2; 7 bases are shared with TRBD1. CDR1 is KGHSH, CDR2 LQKENI, per germline. The CDR3 loop spans 14 amino acids. V shed 4 bases, J shed 5 bases, and the junction held 7 bases outside the gene matches. CDR3 sequence reads: CASSQTGTAYGYTF. The CDR3 nucleotides read TGTGCCAGCTCACAAACCGGGACAGCATATGGCTACACCTTC.

The gene calls are TRBV5-1 and TRBJ1-3; D might be TRBD1 (6 bases). V lost 5 bases and J 2 bases, leaving 20 bases between the germline ends. The CDR3 covers 17 residues. Germline V gene sequence: CDR1 SGHRS, CDR2 YFSETQ. CDR3 residues: CASRIRPVQGPGNTIYF. For the CDR3, the DNA is TGCGCCAGCAGGATACGTCCCGTACAGGGACCTGGAAACACCATATATTTT.

The J gene is TRBJ1-5, the V gene TRBV6-5; D gene ambiguous. This CDR3 spans 15 amino acids. Between the trimmed V and J ends, which lost 6 bases and 0 bases, there was a span of 12 bases. Germline V gives CDR1 MNHEY, CDR2 SVGAGI. This CDR3 is CASSLEQRSNQPQHF. CDR3 coding DNA: TGTGCCAGCAGCCTCGAACAACGTAGCAATCAGCCCCAGCATTTT.

The rearrangement joins TRBV19 to TRBJ1-4, with TRBD1 identical over 11 bases. The CDR3 has 14 amino acids. With 5 bases clipped from V and 8 bases from J, the junction kept 4 bases outside the gene matches. The germline V gene encodes CDR1 LNHDA and CDR2 SQIVND (reference sequence). Here the CDR3 reads CASSYGTGGEKLFF. In DNA, the CDR3 is TGTGCCAGTAGTTATGGGACAGGGGGAGAAAAACTGTTTTTT.

The J gene is TRBJ2-7, the V gene TRBV4-1; 7 bases fit TRBD2. The CDR3 is 15 amino acids. Trimming at V came to 0 bases and at J to 3 bases, leaving 5 bases not matched to a gene. CDR1 MGHRA and CDR2 YSYEKL come from the germline V gene. The CDR3 sequence is CASSQDSGGGYEQYV. CDR3 nucleotide sequence: TGCGCCAGCAGCCAAGATTCGGGGGGTGGCTACGAGCAGTACGTC.

V is TRBV10-1 and J is TRBJ2-2; possibly TRBD2 for D (6 bases). Germline lookup yields CDR1 WNHNN and CDR2 SYGVQD (reference sequence). The V end lost 6 bases, the J end lost 6 bases, and 8 bases lay between the germline ends. CDR3 length: 12 amino acids. CDR3 DNA: TGCGCCAGCAGGGGACTTTCCGGGGAGCTGTTTTTT. Translation: CASRGLSGELFF.

A single count supports this clone. The rearrangement links TRBV5-1 to TRBJ2-2; possible D gene TRBD1, 6 bases. The CDR3 is 14 residues long. Germline V CDR1 and CDR2: SGHRS, YFSETQ. Trimming left V 3 bases short and J 3 bases short, with 9 bases between. CDR3 bases: TGCGCCAGCAGCTCGGACAGTTACACCGGGGAGCTGTTTTTT. Translating it yields CASSSDSYTGELFF. The complete variable domain, with remaining parts taken from reference TRBV5-1 and TRBJ2-2, reads KAGVTQTPRYLIKTRGQQVTLSCSPISGHRSVSWYQQTPGQGLQFLFEYFSETQRNKGNFPGRFSGRQFSNSRSEMNVSTLELGDSALYLCASSSDSYTGELFFGEGSRLTVL.

This sequence joins TRBV21-1 and TRBJ2-5; TRBD1, the D gene given by the table, was not confirmed from the DNA. TRBV21-1 has pseudogene status. The CDR3 is 15 amino acids. CDR3 sequence reads: CASSRQGGQQETQYF. The CDR3 bases are TGTGCCAGCAGCAGACAGGGGGGACAACAAGAGACCCAGTACTTC.

This clone was counted a few times. The CDR3: CASSSTIVRDYTF. The CDR3 region has the DNA TGTGCCAGCAGCTCTACTATTGTAAGAGACTACACCTTC. The V and J genes are TRBV7-9 and TRBJ1-2; D remains unclear. This CDR3 region has 13 residues. Germline CDR1 reads SEHNR; CDR2 reads FQNEAQ (reference sequence). The V and J ends lost 4 bases and 10 bases respectively, with 16 bases between them.

The chain is built from TRBV7-9 and TRBJ2-1; 12 positions match TRBD2. The CDR3 has 15 amino acids. The ends lost 5 bases at V and 5 bases at J; junction bases unmatched: 4. Germline V gene sequence: CDR1 SEHNR, CDR2 FQNEAQ (reference sequence). The CDR3 loop is CASSRTSGENNEQFF. CDR3 nucleotide sequence: TGTGCCAGCAGCCGGACTAGCGGGGAAAACAATGAGCAGTTCTTC.

V usage is TRBV12-3 or TRBV12-4 and J usage is TRBJ2-4; a possible D gene is TRBD1 (6 bases). V was cut by 6 bases and J by 7 bases, with 13 bases left in between. This CDR3 has 13 residues. For the CDR3, the DNA is TGTGCCAGCAGCTCAACAGGGTGGAACATTCAGTACTTC. Protein: CASSSTGWNIQYF.

V is TRBV19 and J is TRBJ1-1; 12 bases fit TRBD1. With V trimmed by 6 bases and J by 1 base, 6 bases remained unmatched. CDR3 size: 16 residues. The germline V gene has CDR1 LNHDA and CDR2 SQIVND (reference sequence). The CDR3 region has the DNA TGTGCCAGTAGGGGGACAGGGGGCGTTGGGAACACTGAAGCTTTCTTT. Encoded protein: CASRGTGGVGNTEAFF. The entire variable domain, with the rest obtained from reference TRBV19 and TRBJ1-1, is as follows: DGGITQSPKYLFRKEGQNVTLSCEQNLNHDAMYWYRQDPGQGLRLIYYSQIVNDFQKGDIAEGYSVSREKKESFPLTVTSAQKNPTAFYLCASRGTGGVGNTEAFFGQGTRLTVV.

The chain carries TRBV9 and TRBJ2-2, with 8 positions matching TRBD1. Trimming at V came to 3 bases and at J to 4 bases, leaving 11 bases not matched to a gene. The length of the CDR3 is 17 residues. Per the germline V gene, CDR1 is SGDLS and CDR2 is YYNGEE. In nucleotides, the CDR3 is TGTGCCAGCAGCGAACCGGGGACAGGTGTTTTCACCGGGGAGCTGTTTTTT. Protein product: CASSEPGTGVFTGELFF.

The chain carries TRBV2 and TRBJ2-6; D may be TRBD1 (6 bases). This CDR3 comprises 15 residues. Germline CDR1 SNHLY, CDR2 FYNNEI. Trimming pared 7 bases from V and 0 bases from J, leaving 10 bases between. The CDR3 is CASIWDNSGANVLTF. CDR3 DNA: TGTGCCAGCATCTGGGACAACTCTGGGGCCAACGTCCTGACTTTC.

This sequence joins TRBV19 and TRBJ2-5, with D possibly matching TRBD1 (6 bases). Germline CDR1 reads LNHDA; CDR2 reads SQIVND (reference sequence). The CDR3 sequence is 16 residues long. V lost 1 base to trimming and J lost 5 bases, with 17 bases between them. The CDR3 nucleotides are TGTGCCAGTAGTATAGGCGTTGGGGGCCTTAGGGAGACCCAGTACTTC. Translation gives CASSIGVGGLRETQYF.

This chain connects TRBV28 to TRBJ2-1; 16 bases fit TRBD2. In germline, CDR1 is MDHEN, CDR2 SYDVKM. With V trimmed by 5 bases and J by 7 bases, 20 bases remained unmatched. The CDR3 spans 21 residues. The CDR3, as DNA: TGTGCCAGCAGTACCCGGGACGCGGGACTAGCGGGGGGGCGAGTGGATAATGAGCAGTTCTTC. This encodes CASSTRDAGLAGGRVDNEQFF.

This clone appeared a few times. This sequence joins TRBV27 and TRBJ1-1, with 7 bases lining up with TRBD1. This CDR3 is 13 amino acids long. The V and J ends lost 6 bases and 8 bases, in that order; junction bases with no gene match: 9. Germline CDR1 MNHEY, CDR2 SMNVEV (reference sequence). The CDR3, as DNA: TGTGCCAGCAGACCGAGGACAGGAGCAGAAGCTTTCTTT. Residues: CASRPRTGAEAFF.

This clone was observed a single time. The chain carries TRBV5-6 and TRBJ2-7, with D maybe TRBD2 (6 bases). The CDR3 is 14 residues long. The V end lost 5 bases, the J end lost 2 bases, and 14 bases lay between the germline ends. The V gene's germline CDR1 is SGHDT and CDR2 YYEEEE. The CDR3 spells CASRQEGGTYEQYV. The CDR3 DNA is TGTGCCAGCAGGCAGGAGGGTGGGACCTACGAGCAGTACGTC.

The V and J genes are TRBV30 and TRBJ1-1; the D is unclear. V dropped 6 bases and J dropped 3 bases, with 11 bases sitting between them. The CDR3 runs 12 residues. CDR1 and CDR2 from the germline V gene are GTSNPN and SVGIG (reference sequence). CDR3 DNA sequence: TGTGCCTGCAAACGGGAGTACACTGAAGCTTTCTTT. It is translated as CACKREYTEAFF.

This clone came up once. The genes are TRBV6-4 and TRBJ2-3; a possible D gene is TRBD2 (7 bases). The CDR3 consists of 16 residues. Trimming cost V 5 bases and J 3 bases, with 18 bases left between them. The germline CDR1 and CDR2 sequences are MRHNA and SNTAGT. Here the CDR3 reads CASSRGRGGSTDTQYF. Here the CDR3 DNA reads TGTGCCAGCAGTAGAGGCCGCGGGGGCTCAACAGATACGCAGTATTTT.

CDR3 DNA sequence: TGCGCCAGCAGCGAGGCGGGGGGGCCCCCAGATACGCAGTATTTT. Its protein product is CASSEAGGPPDTQYF. V gene TRBV5-1 combines with J gene TRBJ2-3; 9 bases line up with TRBD2. Germline V gives CDR1 SGHRS, CDR2 YFSETQ. V lost 4 bases and J lost 4; bases outside the gene matches: 7. The CDR3 is 15 residues long.

The V call is TRBV7-2, the J call TRBJ1-5; D is undetermined. Germline CDR1 reads SGHTA; CDR2 reads FQGNSA. This CDR3 spans 13 amino acids. V gave up 2 bases and J gave up 6 bases, with 8 bases separating them. CDR3 coding DNA: TGTGCCAGCAGCTTAAGGAGGACTCAGCCCCAGCATTTT. Translating gives CASSLRRTQPQHF.

This chain joins TRBV9 and TRBJ1-6; 7 bases align to TRBD1. J gave up 9 bases and V 4 bases, and 7 bases lay outside the gene matches. There are 14 residues in the CDR3. Looked up from germline, CDR1 is SGDLS and CDR2 is YYNGEE. CDR3 loop: CASSPVAGGSPLHF. The CDR3 DNA is TGTGCCAGCAGCCCGGTCGCAGGGGGTTCACCCCTCCACTTT.

This clone was recorded a few times. The chain recombines TRBV3-1 (or the pseudogene TRBV3-2) with TRBJ1-4; maybe TRBD1 (6 bases). This CDR3 is built from 15 residues. Germline CDR1 reads LGHDT; CDR2 reads YNNKEL (reference sequence). Trimming stripped 4 bases from V and 6 bases from J, with 15 bases between. The CDR3 loop is CASSPETGTHEKLFF. The CDR3 DNA is TGTGCCAGCAGCCCCGAGACAGGAACCCATGAAAAACTGTTTTTT.

The chain carries TRBV18 and TRBJ1-2; 12 bases match TRBD1. Germline V CDR1 and CDR2: KGHSH, LQKENI. J gave up 0 bases and V 3 bases, and 11 bases lay outside the gene matches. The CDR3 sequence is 19 residues long. Here the CDR3 reads CASSPPGTGGPTSNYGYTF. The CDR3 DNA is TGTGCCAGCTCACCGCCCGGGACAGGGGGCCCGACTTCTAACTATGGCTACACCTTC.

This clone has only a few counts. J is TRBJ1-2 and V is TRBV6-4; 7 bases fit TRBD1. CDR3 size: 15 residues. Trimming removed 5 bases from V and 4 bases from J; junction bases left unmatched: 10. CDR1 MRHNA and CDR2 SNTAGT come from the germline V gene. CDR3 protein: CASSLEEGAGYGYTF. CDR3 sequence (DNA): TGTGCCAGCAGTTTGGAAGAGGGGGCTGGCTATGGCTACACCTTC.

The gene calls are TRBV5-1 and TRBJ2-1, with TRBD2 matching 14 bases. Germline CDR1 reads SGHRS; CDR2 reads YFSETQ. This CDR3 comprises 16 residues. V shed 0 bases, J shed 12 bases, and the junction held 8 bases outside the gene matches. The CDR3 reads CASSLGLAGGPRLQFF. The CDR3, as DNA: TGCGCCAGCAGCTTGGGACTAGCGGGGGGGCCGAGATTGCAGTTCTTC.

The chain is built from TRBV18 and TRBJ1-1, with TRBD1 identical over 7 bases. Unmatched junction bases numbered 13, after V lost 5 bases and J lost 4 bases. Germline assignment: CDR1 KGHSH and CDR2 LQKENI. CDR3 length: 16 residues. The CDR3 nucleotides read TGTGCCAGCTCATCTAACAGGGGCCCCTTCGGCACTGAAGCTTTCTTT. It specifies CASSSNRGPFGTEAFF.